This T cell receptor beta chain comes out of a study of blood T cell repertoires in COVID-19. The wider study: Researchers got acute and convalescent COVID-19 samples from the United States, Italy and Spain.

Cohort allocation depended upon clinical history that participants reported. The recovered donors of Cohort 3 showed two negative PCRs, clearance, or symptom resolution. Per germline, CDR1 MDHEN and CDR2 SYDVKM. The CDR3 totals 12 residues. V lost 5 bases, J lost 2 bases, and 7 bases lay in between. Original processing methods: Reference gene primer amplification in the assay estimated nucleated cell counts. Profiling relied on immunoSEQ multiplex PCR, and the TCRdb table lists in-frame clones only, not all of them. V and J calls and clone size are as listed in that table; D and trimming were resolved from the DNA. The sample shows about 430,000 clones, roughly nine tenths of them seen only once.

Sequencing was carried out using PBMCs or T cells enriched from blood (not recorded which). The V and J genes are TRBV28 and TRBJ2-7; D remains ambiguous. The source of this sequence is a man under 40 who had recovered from COVID-19. CDR3 coding DNA: TGTGCCAGCAGTAAGCCGGCCTACGAGCAGTACTTC. Translating gives CASSKPAYEQYF. Full variable domain (rest looked up from reference TRBV28 and TRBJ2-7): DVKVTQSSRYLVKRTGEKVFLECVQDMDHENMFWYRQDPGLGLRLIYFSYDVKMKEKGDIPEGYSVSREKKERFSLILESASTNQTSMYLCASSKPAYEQYFGPGTRLTVT.